Listed below are T cell receptor beta chains from one sample, sequenced in a study of blood T cell repertoires in COVID-19. Profiling relied on immunoSEQ multiplex PCR, and the TCRdb table lists in-frame clones only, not all of them. This table has over 300,000 clones, 70% to 90% appearing once. Material: peripheral blood. The receptors shown here come from a human donor in a cohort sampled during active COVID-19. CDR3s include the opening cysteine and the closing phenylalanine or tryptophan. D genes are given only for firm matches. Not every row has a clone size; where given, it reads once, few, many or a size class.

v_call	j_call	clone_size	d_call	cdr3_aa	cdr3_nt
TRBV12-5	TRBJ2-5	once	NA	CASGLRLGGQETQYF	TGTGCTAGTGGCCTCAGGTTGGGGGGACAAGAGACCCAGTACTTC
TRBV5-1	TRBJ2-2	few	NA	CASSLDRPNTGELFF	TGCGCCAGCAGCCTTGACAGGCCGAACACCGGGGAGCTGTTTTTT
TRBV7-9	TRBJ2-2	NA	TRBD1	CASSQDGTANTGELFF	TGTGCCAGCAGCCAAGATGGGACAGCCAACACCGGGGAGCTGTTTTTT
TRBV24-1	TRBJ2-2	NA	NA	CATSDPGQYTGELFF	TGTGCCACCAGTGACCCCGGACAGTACACCGGGGAGCTGTTTTTT
TRBV7-8	TRBJ1-1	few	TRBD1	CASSLRTGGQTFF	TGTGCCAGCAGCCTAAGGACAGGGGGGCAAACTTTCTTT
TRBV5-4	TRBJ1-1	NA	TRBD1	CASSPEQGREAFF	TGTGCCAGCAGCCCGGAACAGGGGCGGGAAGCTTTCTTT
TRBV10-2	TRBJ2-2	NA	TRBD2	CASTSGTNTGELFF	TGCGCCAGCACTAGCGGTACGAACACCGGGGAGCTGTTTTTT
TRBV6-5	TRBJ1-1	NA	NA	CASIDPSRGTEAFF	TGTGCCAGTATCGATCCTTCCAGAGGGACTGAAGCTTTCTTT
TRBV7-3	TRBJ2-3	NA	NA	CASSLGAGDTQYF	TGTGCCAGCAGCTTAGGGGCGGGGGATACGCAGTATTTT
TRBV10-1	TRBJ2-7	NA	TRBD1	CASSRTGGKVYEQYF	TGCGCCAGCAGTCGGACAGGGGGCAAAGTCTACGAGCAGTACTTC
TRBV3-1/TRBV3-2	TRBJ1-1	few	NA	CASSQGQQNTEAFF	TGTGCCAGCAGCCAAGGACAGCAGAACACTGAAGCTTTCTTT
TRBV7-3	TRBJ2-7	NA	TRBD1	CASSLYGTGHLLEQYF	TGTGCCAGCAGCTTATACGGGACAGGCCATCTTCTGGAGCAGTACTTC
TRBV7-2	TRBJ1-3	NA	NA	CASSLVVPGNSGNTIYF	TGTGCCAGCAGCTTAGTTGTTCCGGGGAACTCTGGAAACACCATATATTTT
TRBV10-3	TRBJ2-1	NA	TRBD1	CAISESFAPGQGRNEQFF	TGTGCCATCAGTGAGTCTTTCGCCCCGGGACAGGGTAGGAATGAGCAGTTCTTC
TRBV10-3	TRBJ2-2	NA	NA	CAPPFLHGELFF	TGTGCCCCGCCATTCTTACACGGGGAGCTGTTTTTT
TRBV30	TRBJ1-5	NA	TRBD1	CAWSPTSAVRGEYSNQPQHF	TGTGCCTGGAGTCCGACTAGTGCGGTCAGGGGGGAGTATAGCAATCAGCCCCAGCATTTT
TRBV7-8	TRBJ1-2	NA	NA	CASSLVFRTDPAGYGYTF	TGTGCCAGCAGCTTAGTTTTTCGGACAGACCCGGCGGGCTATGGCTACACCTTC
TRBV19	TRBJ1-5	NA	TRBD1	CASGQGGGNNQPQHF	TGTGCCAGCGGACAGGGTGGGGGTAACAATCAGCCCCAGCATTTT
TRBV5-4	TRBJ1-3	NA	NA	CASSLASSGTGNTIYF	TGTGCCAGCAGCTTGGCCTCATCGGGGACTGGAAACACCATATATTTT
TRBV20-1	TRBJ2-7	once	TRBD1	CSASYRTGVFYEQYF	TGCAGTGCTAGTTATAGGACAGGGGTTTTCTACGAGCAGTACTTC
TRBV11-2	TRBJ2-5	NA	NA	CASSLDRRSFGRGTQYF	TGTGCCAGCAGCTTAGATCGCCGGAGTTTTGGAAGGGGGACCCAGTACTTC
TRBV5-6	TRBJ1-5	once	NA	CASSLWDTTYQPQHF	TGTGCCAGCAGCTTGTGGGACACGACATATCAGCCCCAGCATTTT
TRBV10-3	TRBJ1-2	NA	TRBD1	CAIKETGDGGYTF	TGTGCCATCAAAGAGACAGGGGATGGTGGCTACACCTTC
TRBV12-3/TRBV12-4	TRBJ1-2	NA	NA	CASIGYTGNGYTF	TGTGCCAGTATAGGGTATACAGGGAATGGCTACACCTTC
TRBV11-2	TRBJ1-6	NA	NA	CASSLVGRRRNSPLHF	TGTGCCAGCAGCTTAGTGGGGAGAAGAAGGAATTCACCCCTCCACTTT
TRBV6-5	TRBJ2-3	NA	NA	CASSPGTSDTQYF	TGTGCCAGCAGCCCAGGGACATCAGATACGCAGTATTTT
TRBV7-3	TRBJ1-6	NA	NA	CASRLSGANSPLHF	TGTGCCAGCAGATTATCAGGGGCTAATTCACCCCTCCACTTT
TRBV7-4	TRBJ1-3	NA	NA	CASTPALRSGNTIYF	TGTGCCAGCACCCCAGCGTTACGCTCTGGAAACACCATATATTTT
TRBV5-1	TRBJ1-4	NA	TRBD1	CASSSGTDFTHEKLFF	TGCGCCAGCAGCTCCGGGACAGACTTCACTCATGAAAAACTGTTTTTT
TRBV2	TRBJ2-3	NA	TRBD2	CASSQASGGLTDTQYF	TGTGCCAGCAGTCAGGCTAGCGGGGGTTTGACAGATACGCAGTATTTT
TRBV11-1	TRBJ2-7	NA	TRBD1	CASSLDGDRGIYEQYF	TGTGCCAGCAGCTTAGATGGGGACAGGGGGATCTACGAGCAGTACTTC
TRBV27	TRBJ1-5	NA	NA	CASSPLAGNQPQHF	TGTGCCAGCAGTCCCCTCGCAGGCAATCAGCCCCAGCATTTT
TRBV6-4	TRBJ1-1	NA	TRBD1	CASSDSDRGKAFF	TGTGCCAGCAGTGACTCGGACAGGGGGAAAGCTTTCTTT
TRBV5-1	TRBJ1-2	once	TRBD1	CASSSTKRDRGGYSYGYTF	TGCGCCAGCAGCTCGACTAAAAGGGACAGGGGAGGGTACAGCTATGGCTACACCTTC
TRBV7-9	TRBJ1-1	NA	NA	CASSPHSTEAFF	TGTGCCAGCAGCCCCCATTCCACTGAAGCTTTCTTT
TRBV7-9	TRBJ2-2	NA	NA	CASSLWQTNTGELFF	TGTGCCAGCAGCTTATGGCAGACGAACACCGGGGAGCTGTTTTTT
TRBV19	TRBJ1-3	NA	NA	CASSTGQPGNTIYF	TGTGCCAGTAGTACAGGGCAACCTGGAAACACCATATATTTT